The entry that follows covers one TCR beta chain sequence. Its antigen remains unidentified. No much larger clone exists at a distance of one base, and base qualities are not known. These data are taken from a study of PD-1 blockade in classical Hodgkin lymphoma (TCRdb year 2020). Broadly, across the study: Nivolumab dosing was 3 mg/kg intravenously every 2 weeks, continuing until either disease progression or unacceptable toxicity. The study used TCR beta sequencing and CyTOF to define a peripheral blood immune signature of response to PD-1 blockade in classical Hodgkin lymphoma. Summary of the overall study and its limitations: Baseline TCR diversity was reported to be lower in newly diagnosed patients than in healthy donors and to be lower still in relapsed/refractory patients. CD4+ but not CD8+ TCR diversity rose significantly by C4D1 (p=0.0027 vs p=0.16), most apparent in complete responders (p=0.02). The study was restricted to a single clinical trial cohort, and the causes of repertoire differences, possibly disease activity or prior therapy, were left undefined. Baseline diversity similar to that of newly diagnosed patients was observed in trial patients achieving complete response, whereas significantly lower diversity was observed in partial responders and progressors. Diversity was lower in patients who began nivolumab less than 1 year after ASCT, so these patients were left out of later analyses to avoid confounding by immune reconstitution.

There are 16 amino acids in the CDR3, from cysteine to phenylalanine inclusive. Kept here is only the CDR3 DNA, which spans 48 bases and is read in frame from base 1. CDR1 LNHDA and CDR2 SQIVND were looked up in the germline V gene (reference sequence). Cut back by 5 bases and 0 bases, the V and J ends lie 14 bases apart. The time point label, read with the paper, signifies: cycle 4 day 1 (C4D1), after about 6 weeks of nivolumab. Every trial patient had relapsed following autologous stem cell transplantation, and prior brentuximab vedotin exposure was what differed among cohorts A, B and C. A total of under 70 patients with relapsed/refractory classical Hodgkin lymphoma made up the trial cohort, and each patient's best overall response was complete response, partial response or progressive disease. In the multi-cohort phase II CheckMate 205 trial, trial patients received single-agent nivolumab. An independent review committee assessed best overall response using the 2007 International Working Group response criteria. Trial PBMCs were collected immediately before nivolumab initiation (C1D1) and during therapy at cycle 2 day 1 and cycle 4 day 1. After peripheral blood was drawn into 8 mL Vacutainer Cell Preparation Tubes, PBMCs were isolated by centrifugation and then cryopreserved.

The Qiagen DNeasy kit was used to extract genomic DNA from unsorted PBMCs and from the negatively selected CD4+ and CD8+ fractions. Amplification of TCR beta CDR3 regions was done by immunoSEQ multiplex PCR with primers that anneal to V and J segments. A synthetic immune receptor repertoire was used to minimize amplification bias, and any remaining bias was removed computationally after sequencing. As for how the authors treated the data: Repertoire diversity was quantified as the Shannon entropy index using custom Python scripts. The unsorted, CD4+ and CD8+ repertoires were each analyzed separately, with the exception of combined analyses, where CD4+ and CD8+ sequences were merged in silico. A clone was considered expanded if an increase in frequency of at least 2-fold after treatment relative to C1D1 was found, and a pseudocount of 0.5 was applied to clones undetected at baseline. Singleton clones were defined as clones with 0 or 1 copy at C1D1, and non-singleton clones were defined as clones with 2 or more copies. Clones expanded in unsorted samples were annotated as CD4+, CD8+ or unknown by matching protein sequences in sorted samples from the same patient. Wilcoxon tests on paired samples were used to test diversity changes from C1D1 to C4D1. TCRdb retrieved this table from immuneACCESS and kept in-frame rearrangements only. Not all clones are present; in checked studies, unresolved V genes account for under half, and no reason is known for the remainder. V and J calls and clone size are those listed in that table; D and trimming were worked out from the DNA. The sample yields 23,000 or so clones; roughly 80% were counted once. The ten largest make up roughly 23% of the sample.

The sequence joins TRBV19 to TRBJ1-5; the best D guess is TRBD1, with 5 bases matching. The starting material was peripheral blood mononuclear cells (PBMCs), obtained before the fourth cycle of nivolumab. This sequence was found in a human donor with classical Hodgkin lymphoma. The CDR3 region reads CASSSSLGGSNQPQHF. The base sequence is TGTGCCAGTAGTTCTTCCTTGGGGGGTAGCAATCAGCCCCAGCATTTT.